The clone carrying this T cell receptor (beta chain) was counted a few times. This sample was included in a study of blood T cells in healthy people across ages. This CDR3 region has 13 residues. Germline CDR1 reads SGHAT; CDR2 reads FQNNGV. V dropped 2 bases and J dropped 6 bases, with 9 bases sitting between them. Sample-barcoded 5' priming and a J-beta primer mix drove a second PCR of about 6 to 12 cycles. TCRdb ran MiXCR on the 5' RACE reads and lists one entry per CDR3 protein. The data show some 1,000,000 distinct CDR3 sequences, approximately 26% seen once. This same sample was also part of a study on T cells of mothers and their children.

Sequences were obtained from blood. The chain combines TRBV11-2 with TRBJ2-3; D unclear. This sequence originates from a girl aged 2 to 9 in good health. The CDR3 loop is CASSLMSMDTQYF. CDR3 coding DNA: TGTGCCAGCAGCTTAATGTCTATGGATACGCAGTATTTT.